Listed below are T cell receptor beta chains from one sample, sequenced in a study of T cell responses to AZD1222 COVID-19 vaccine. The assay was immunoSEQ multiplex PCR, and TCRdb's table has in-frame clones only and misses some. The profile shows 85,000 to 100,000 clones, 70% to 80% of them singletons. Sequencing was performed on peripheral blood, taken on day 0 of AZD1222 vaccination. Receptor source: an adult in good health. The conserved cysteine and the conserved F or W are not part of the CDR3 here. A D gene is named only where the DNA matches it firmly.

v_call: TRBV30
j_call: TRBJ1-3
cdr3_length: 12
d_call: .
cdr3_aa: AWSLLPPVNTIY

v_call: TRBV5-1
j_call: TRBJ2-5
cdr3_length: 14
d_call: TRBD2
cdr3_aa: ASSLGSGAGKETQY

v_call: TRBV9
j_call: TRBJ2-1
cdr3_length: 17
d_call: TRBD2
cdr3_aa: ASSVRTSGSPRLHNEQF

v_call: TRBV7-7
j_call: TRBJ2-1
cdr3_length: 13
d_call: TRBD2
cdr3_aa: ASSSGAGVYNEQF

v_call: TRBV27
j_call: TRBJ2-2
cdr3_length: 12
d_call: .
cdr3_aa: ASSFFGNTGELF

v_call: TRBV13
j_call: TRBJ2-2
cdr3_length: 14
d_call: TRBD2
cdr3_aa: ASSLSGRRDTGELF

v_call: TRBV19
j_call: TRBJ1-2
cdr3_length: 14
d_call: .
cdr3_aa: ASSPLTEGRIYGYT

v_call: TRBV5-1
j_call: TRBJ1-5
cdr3_length: 13
d_call: TRBD1
cdr3_aa: ASSLSAGGYQPQH

v_call: TRBV4-1
j_call: TRBJ2-3
cdr3_length: 16
d_call: TRBD2
cdr3_aa: ASSQEGLAGGPTDTQY

v_call: TRBV6-5
j_call: TRBJ2-7
cdr3_length: 14
d_call: .
cdr3_aa: ASSYSIYGPTYEQY

v_call: TRBV12-5
j_call: TRBJ1-1
cdr3_length: 10
d_call: .
cdr3_aa: ASGATGRVAF